Following are 9 T cell receptor beta chains from one sample sequenced in a study of Graves' ophthalmopathy and Graves' hyperthyroidism (dated by TCRdb to between 2018 and 2020). The reads were generated on an Illumina HiSeq 2000. For repertoire sequencing, TCR beta CDR3 regions were amplified from RNA transcripts. The first round was an RT-PCR using HTBI primers with the Qiagen OneStep RT-PCR kit, and this first round was followed by a second-round multiplex PCR, then size selection and purification. In TCRdb, the public reads were trimmed at Q25 with fastp and aligned with MiXCR, with productive beta chains retained. Merged by CDR3 protein, the rows form single entries marked with the most common genes and DNA. Recorded for this sample are a few hundred thousand distinct CDR3 sequences; 39% of them occurred a single time. The biggest ten clones account for 3.5% to 4.5% of the sample. Sequenced input: peripheral blood or thyroid tissue (not recorded which). The receptors were sampled from an adult man with Graves' hyperthyroidism.

The gene calls are TRBV7-2 and TRBJ2-5, with D perhaps being TRBD1 or TRBD2 (5 bases each). Per the germline V gene, CDR1 is SGHTA and CDR2 is FQGNSA. Trimming stripped 4 bases from V and 5 bases from J, with 20 bases between. The length of the CDR3 is 16 residues. The CDR3, as DNA: TGTGCCAGCAGCTCTCCGGGGACGCCGTCCTGGGAGACCCAGTACTTC. Protein sequence: CASSSPGTPSWETQYF. The whole variable domain, filled in from reference TRBV7-2 and TRBJ2-5, reads GAGVSQSPSNKVTEKGKDVELRCDPISGHTALYWYRQSLGQGLEFLIYFQGNSAPDKSGLPSDRFSAERTGGSVSTLTIQRTQQEDSAVYLCASSSPGTPSWETQYFGPGTRLLVL.

A word on this clonotype: A much larger clone differs from this one at a single base, so this may be a read error. DNA of the CDR3: TGTGCCAGCAGCACAGGGGGCGAAGAGACCCAGTACTTC. It translates to CASSTGGEETQYF. This chain joins TRBV7-2 and TRBJ2-5; 9 nucleotides agree with TRBD1. CDR1 and CDR2 (germline): SGHTA, FQGNSA. The CDR3 contains 13 residues. J was trimmed by 3 bases and V by 5 bases; bases with no gene match: 1.

This clonotype was counted ten times or more. The CDR3 loop is CSVAAGDEQYF. Here the CDR3 DNA reads TGCAGCGTTGCAGCGGGCGACGAGCAGTACTTC. The chain has TRBV29-1 and TRBJ2-7, with TRBD2 as a possible D gene (6 bases). V lost 4 bases, J lost 5 bases, and 9 bases lay in between. The germline gives CDR1 SQVTM, CDR2 ANQGSEA. The CDR3 extends over 11 amino acids.

A remark on this clonotype: The missing conserved phenylalanine or tryptophan at the end of this CDR3 makes a read error likely. This sequence joins TRBV12-3 or TRBV12-4 and TRBJ1-2, with a tentative D call TRBD1 (6 bases). The CDR3 spans 13 residues. V was pared by 3 bases and J by 6 bases, with 11 bases between. The CDR3 DNA sequence: TGTGCCAGCAGTTTTCTGGGGGCGAATGGCTACACCATC. This sequence encodes CASSFLGANGYTI.

There are many counts of this clonotype. The gene calls are TRBV29-1 and TRBJ1-1; D perhaps matches TRBD1 (6 bases). Trimming cost V 3 bases and J 4 bases, with 12 bases left between them. The germline gives CDR1 SQVTM, CDR2 ANQGSEA. The CDR3 totals 13 residues. The CDR3 nucleotides read TGCAGCGTTGAGCGGGGGCAAGGCACTGAAGCTTTCTTT. Its protein product is CSVERGQGTEAFF. The whole variable domain, filled in from reference TRBV29-1 and TRBJ1-1, reads SAVISQKPSRDICQRGTSLTIQCQVDSQVTMMFWYRQQPGQSLTLIATANQGSEATYESGFVIDKFPISRPNLTFSTLTVSNMSPEDSSIYLCSVERGQGTEAFFGQGTRLTVV.

In the case of this clonotype: One end of the junction fails to match germline, which may point to a read error. This rearrangement joins TRBV2 to TRBJ2-5; 13 bases fit TRBD2. Germline CDR1 is SNHLY and CDR2 is FYNNEI. This CDR3 region has 16 residues. CDR3 in amino acids: CASSPRLAGGQETQCF. The CDR3 DNA is TGTGCCAGCAGTCCCAGACTAGCGGGGGGCCAAGAGACCCAGTGCTTC.

This clonotype was detected a few times. This chain uses TRBV6-1 with TRBJ2-5, with 8 positions matching TRBD2. The CDR3 is 15 residues long. The V and J ends lost 4 bases and 3 bases, in that order; junction bases with no gene match: 7. CDR1 is MNHNS and CDR2 is SASEGT in the germline V gene. In DNA, the CDR3 is TGTGCCAGCAGTGTGGGACTAGATGAAAAAGAGACCCAGTACTTC. Its protein product is CASSVGLDEKETQYF.

Concerning this clonotype itself: A much larger clonotype is one base distant, so this may be a read error. The chain carries TRBV7-2 and TRBJ1-4; D is ambiguous. The CDR3 runs to 15 residues. Germline CDR1 and CDR2: SGHTA and FQGNSA. V was clipped by 5 bases and J by 8 bases, with 18 bases between them. The DNA for the CDR3 is TGTGCCAGCAGCCTCCCGGACGTAGCCGGGGAAAAACTGTTTTTT. This translates into CASSLPDVAGEKLFF.

The genes are TRBV6-6 and TRBJ1-2, with TRBD1 identical over 7 bases. The junction had 20 bases not matched to a gene; V was cut back by 7 bases and J by 3 bases. Germline CDR1 MNHNY, CDR2 SVGAGI (reference sequence). The CDR3 contains 18 residues. CDR3 region: CASIIRGGMTGKDYGYTF. CDR3 coding DNA: TGTGCCAGCATCATCCGGGGGGGGATGACAGGGAAGGACTATGGCTACACCTTC.